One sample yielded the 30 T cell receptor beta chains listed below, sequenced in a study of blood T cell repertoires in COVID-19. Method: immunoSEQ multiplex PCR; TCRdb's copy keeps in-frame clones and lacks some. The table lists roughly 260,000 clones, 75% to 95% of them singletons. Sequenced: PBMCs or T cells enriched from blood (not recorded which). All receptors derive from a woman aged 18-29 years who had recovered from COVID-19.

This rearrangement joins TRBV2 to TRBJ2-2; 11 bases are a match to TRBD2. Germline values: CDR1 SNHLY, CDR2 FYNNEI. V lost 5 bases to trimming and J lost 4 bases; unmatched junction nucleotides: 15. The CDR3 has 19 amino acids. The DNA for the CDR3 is TGTGCCAGCAGTCTTAGCGGGGGGGCTGCTGGGGTTGGCACCGGGGAGCTGTTTTTT. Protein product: CASSLSGGAAGVGTGELFF.

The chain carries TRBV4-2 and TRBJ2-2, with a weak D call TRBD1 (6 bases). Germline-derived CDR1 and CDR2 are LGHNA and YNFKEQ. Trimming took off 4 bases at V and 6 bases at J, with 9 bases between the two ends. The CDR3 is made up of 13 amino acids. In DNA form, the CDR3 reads TGTGCCAGCAGCCCCAGGGGCGCCGGGGAGCTGTTTTTT. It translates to CASSPRGAGELFF.

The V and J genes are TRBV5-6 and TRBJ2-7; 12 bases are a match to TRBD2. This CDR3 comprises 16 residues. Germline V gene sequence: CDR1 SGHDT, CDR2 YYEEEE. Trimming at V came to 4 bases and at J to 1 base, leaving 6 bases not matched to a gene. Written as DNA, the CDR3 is TGTGCCAGCAGCGAACGACTAGCGGGAGAGTCCTACGAGCAGTACTTC. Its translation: CASSERLAGESYEQYF.

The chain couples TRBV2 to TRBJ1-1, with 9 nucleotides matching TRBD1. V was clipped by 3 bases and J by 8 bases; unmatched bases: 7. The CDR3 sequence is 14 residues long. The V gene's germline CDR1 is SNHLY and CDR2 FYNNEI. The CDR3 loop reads CASSDGTGNREAFF. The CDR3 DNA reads TGTGCCAGCAGTGACGGGACAGGGAATCGAGAAGCTTTCTTT.

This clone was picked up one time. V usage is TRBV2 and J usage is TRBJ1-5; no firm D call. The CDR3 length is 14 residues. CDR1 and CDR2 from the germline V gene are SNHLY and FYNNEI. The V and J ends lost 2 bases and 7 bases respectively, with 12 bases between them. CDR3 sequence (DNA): TGTGCCAGCAGTGAAAACGACTCAAAACAGCCCCAGCATTTT. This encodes CASSENDSKQPQHF.

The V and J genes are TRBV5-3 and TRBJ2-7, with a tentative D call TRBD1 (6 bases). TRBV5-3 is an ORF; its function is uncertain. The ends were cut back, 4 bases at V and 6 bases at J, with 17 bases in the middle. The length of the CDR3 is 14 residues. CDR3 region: CARSLTGRSSEQYF. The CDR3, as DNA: TGTGCCAGAAGCCTTACAGGGCGGAGTTCCGAGCAGTACTTC.

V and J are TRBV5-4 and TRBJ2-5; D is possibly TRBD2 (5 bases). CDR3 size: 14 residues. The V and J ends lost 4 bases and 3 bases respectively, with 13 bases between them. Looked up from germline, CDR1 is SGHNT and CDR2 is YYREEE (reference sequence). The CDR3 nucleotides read TGTGCCAGCAGCCGGACTGATACAAAAGAGACCCAGTACTTC. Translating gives CASSRTDTKETQYF.

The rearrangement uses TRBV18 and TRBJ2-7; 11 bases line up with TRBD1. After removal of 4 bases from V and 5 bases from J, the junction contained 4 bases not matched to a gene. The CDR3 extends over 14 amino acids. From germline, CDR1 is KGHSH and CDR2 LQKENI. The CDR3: CASSHGQGADEQYF. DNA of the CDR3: TGTGCCAGCTCACATGGACAGGGGGCAGACGAGCAGTACTTC.

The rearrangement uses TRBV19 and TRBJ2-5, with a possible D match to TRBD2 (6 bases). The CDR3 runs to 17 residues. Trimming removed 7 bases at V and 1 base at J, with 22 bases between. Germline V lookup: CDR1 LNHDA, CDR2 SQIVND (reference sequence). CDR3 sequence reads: CASTPGFAGWSQETQYF. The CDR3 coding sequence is TGTGCCAGTACCCCTGGTTTCGCGGGGTGGTCCCAAGAGACCCAGTACTTC.

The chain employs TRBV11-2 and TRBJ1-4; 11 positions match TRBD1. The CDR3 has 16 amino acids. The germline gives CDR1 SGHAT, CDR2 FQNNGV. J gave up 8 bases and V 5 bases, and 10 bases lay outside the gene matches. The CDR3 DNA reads TGTGCCAGCAGCCTCCACCTGGGACAGGGGGAAGAAAAACTGTTTTTT. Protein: CASSLHLGQGEEKLFF.

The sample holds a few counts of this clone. CDR3 in DNA: TGTGCCAGCAGGGCCGGGACAGGGGAGCGCGAGCAGTACTTC. It encodes CASRAGTGEREQYF. This sequence joins TRBV13 and TRBJ2-7; 10 bases match TRBD1. In germline, CDR1 is PRHDT, CDR2 FYEKMQ (reference sequence). V lost 6 bases to trimming and J lost 6 bases; unmatched junction nucleotides: 8. The CDR3 has 14 amino acids.

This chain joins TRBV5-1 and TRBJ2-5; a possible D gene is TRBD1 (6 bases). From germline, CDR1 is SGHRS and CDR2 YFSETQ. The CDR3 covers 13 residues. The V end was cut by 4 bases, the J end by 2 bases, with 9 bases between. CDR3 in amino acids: CASSGDIQETQYF. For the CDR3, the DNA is TGCGCCAGCAGCGGGGACATTCAAGAGACCCAGTACTTC.

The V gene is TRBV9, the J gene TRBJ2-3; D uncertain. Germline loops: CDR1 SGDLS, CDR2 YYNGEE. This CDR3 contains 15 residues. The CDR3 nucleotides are TGTGCTTCAGCGTTCGTTAGGTGGGGCACAGATACGCAGTATTTT. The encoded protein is CASAFVRWGTDTQYF.

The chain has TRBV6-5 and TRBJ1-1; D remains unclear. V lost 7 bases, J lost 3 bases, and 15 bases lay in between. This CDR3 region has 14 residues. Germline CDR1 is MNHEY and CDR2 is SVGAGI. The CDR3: CASTPIKSDTEAFF. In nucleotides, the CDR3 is TGTGCCAGCACCCCAATCAAAAGCGACACTGAAGCTTTCTTT.

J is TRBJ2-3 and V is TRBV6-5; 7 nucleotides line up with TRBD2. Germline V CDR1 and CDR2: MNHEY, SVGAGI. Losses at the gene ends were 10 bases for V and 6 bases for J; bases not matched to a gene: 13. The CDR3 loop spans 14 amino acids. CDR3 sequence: CATSRAGSPDTQYF. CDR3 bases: TGTGCCACATCGAGAGCGGGGAGCCCGGATACGCAGTATTTT.

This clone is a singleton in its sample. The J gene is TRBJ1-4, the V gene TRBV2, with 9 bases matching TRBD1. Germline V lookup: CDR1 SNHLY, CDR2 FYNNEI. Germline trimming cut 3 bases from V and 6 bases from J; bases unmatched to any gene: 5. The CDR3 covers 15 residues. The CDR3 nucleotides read TGTGCCAGCAGTGATTCAGGGACAGGGTATGAAAAACTGTTTTTT. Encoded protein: CASSDSGTGYEKLFF.

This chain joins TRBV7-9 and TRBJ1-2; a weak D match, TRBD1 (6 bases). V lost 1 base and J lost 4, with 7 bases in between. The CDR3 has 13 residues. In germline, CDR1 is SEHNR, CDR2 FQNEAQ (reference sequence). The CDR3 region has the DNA TGTGCCAGCAGCTTAGGCAGGGGCTATGGCTACACCTTC. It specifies CASSLGRGYGYTF.

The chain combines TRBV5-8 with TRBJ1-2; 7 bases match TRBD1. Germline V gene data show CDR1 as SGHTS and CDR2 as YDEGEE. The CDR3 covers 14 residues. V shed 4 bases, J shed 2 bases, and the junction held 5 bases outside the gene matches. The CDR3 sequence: CASSPPTGNYGYTF. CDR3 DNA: TGTGCCAGCAGCCCCCCGACAGGGAACTATGGCTACACCTTC.

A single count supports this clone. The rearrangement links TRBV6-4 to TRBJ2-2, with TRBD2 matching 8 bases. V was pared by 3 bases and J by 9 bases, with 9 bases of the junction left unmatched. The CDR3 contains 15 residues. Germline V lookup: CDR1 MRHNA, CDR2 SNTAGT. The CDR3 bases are TGTGCCAGCAGTGATACTAGCGGTCATGCACGGGAGCTGTTTTTT. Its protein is CASSDTSGHARELFF.

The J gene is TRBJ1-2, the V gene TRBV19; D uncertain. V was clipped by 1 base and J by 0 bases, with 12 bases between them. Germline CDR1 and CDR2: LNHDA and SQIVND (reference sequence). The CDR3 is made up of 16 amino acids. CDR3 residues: CASSIAAGITNYGYTF. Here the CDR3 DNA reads TGTGCCAGTAGTATAGCGGCAGGCATAACTAACTATGGCTACACCTTC.

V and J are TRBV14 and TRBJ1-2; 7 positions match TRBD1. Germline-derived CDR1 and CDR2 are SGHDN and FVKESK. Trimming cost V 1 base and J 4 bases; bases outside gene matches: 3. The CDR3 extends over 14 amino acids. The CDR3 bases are TGTGCCAGCAGCCAAGGGACAGGCTTCTATGGCTACACCTTC. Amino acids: CASSQGTGFYGYTF.

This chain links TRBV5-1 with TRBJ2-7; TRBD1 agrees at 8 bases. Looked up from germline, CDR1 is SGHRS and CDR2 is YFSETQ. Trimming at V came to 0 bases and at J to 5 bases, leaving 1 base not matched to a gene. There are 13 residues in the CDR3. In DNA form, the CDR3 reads TGCGCCAGCAGCTTGGCAGGGGGCCACGAGCAGTACTTC. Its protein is CASSLAGGHEQYF.

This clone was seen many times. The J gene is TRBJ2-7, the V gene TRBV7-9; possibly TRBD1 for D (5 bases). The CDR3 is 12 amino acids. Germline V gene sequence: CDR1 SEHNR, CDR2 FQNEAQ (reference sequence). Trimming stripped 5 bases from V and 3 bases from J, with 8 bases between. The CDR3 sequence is CASSDDSYEQYF. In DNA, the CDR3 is TGTGCCAGCAGCGACGACAGCTACGAGCAGTACTTC.

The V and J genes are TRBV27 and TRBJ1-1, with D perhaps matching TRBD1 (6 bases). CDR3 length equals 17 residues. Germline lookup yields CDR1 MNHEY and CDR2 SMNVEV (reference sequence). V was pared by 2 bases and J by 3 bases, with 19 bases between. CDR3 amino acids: CASSLRGGGAKYTEAFF. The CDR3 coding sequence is TGTGCCAGCAGTTTAAGGGGCGGGGGGGCGAAGTACACTGAAGCTTTCTTT.

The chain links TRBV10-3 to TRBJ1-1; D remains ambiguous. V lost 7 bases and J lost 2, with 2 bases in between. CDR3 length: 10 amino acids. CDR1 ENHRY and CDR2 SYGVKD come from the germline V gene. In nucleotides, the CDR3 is TGTGCCATCACAAACACTGAAGCTTTCTTT. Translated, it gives CAITNTEAFF.

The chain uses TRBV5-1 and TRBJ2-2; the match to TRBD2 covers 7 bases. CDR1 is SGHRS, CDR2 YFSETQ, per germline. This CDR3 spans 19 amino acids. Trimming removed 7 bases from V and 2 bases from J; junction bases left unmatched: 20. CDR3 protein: CASSKAGPTRGLNTGELFF. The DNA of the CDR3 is TGCGCCAGCTCAAAGGCGGGGCCGACCCGGGGACTAAACACCGGGGAGCTGTTTTTT.

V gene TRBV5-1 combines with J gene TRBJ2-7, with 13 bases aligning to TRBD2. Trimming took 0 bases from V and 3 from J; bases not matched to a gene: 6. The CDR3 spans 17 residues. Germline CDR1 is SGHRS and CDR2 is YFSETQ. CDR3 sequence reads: CASSLGLAGGFFYEQYF. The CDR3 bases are TGCGCCAGCAGCTTGGGACTAGCGGGAGGATTTTTCTACGAGCAGTACTTC.

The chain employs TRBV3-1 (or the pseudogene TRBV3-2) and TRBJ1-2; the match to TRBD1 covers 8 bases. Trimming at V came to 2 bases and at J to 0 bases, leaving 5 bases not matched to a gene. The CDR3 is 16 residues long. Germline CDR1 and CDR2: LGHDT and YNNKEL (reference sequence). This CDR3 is CASSQQGALPNYGYTF. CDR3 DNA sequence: TGTGCCAGCAGCCAACAGGGGGCCCTCCCTAACTATGGCTACACCTTC.

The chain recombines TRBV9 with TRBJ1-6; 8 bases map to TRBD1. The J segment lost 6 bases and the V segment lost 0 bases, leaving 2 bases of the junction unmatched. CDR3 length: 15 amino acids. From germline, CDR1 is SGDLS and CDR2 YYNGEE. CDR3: CASSVGGTGNSPLHF. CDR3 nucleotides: TGTGCCAGCAGCGTAGGGGGGACAGGTAATTCACCCCTCCACTTT.

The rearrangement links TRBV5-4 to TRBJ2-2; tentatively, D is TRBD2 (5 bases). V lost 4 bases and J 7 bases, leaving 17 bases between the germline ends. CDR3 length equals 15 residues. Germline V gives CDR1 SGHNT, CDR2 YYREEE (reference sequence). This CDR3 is CASSGSAALGGELFF. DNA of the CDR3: TGTGCCAGCAGCGGCTCAGCGGCCTTGGGCGGGGAGCTGTTTTTT.